These 8 T cell receptor beta chains came from one sample sequenced in a study of cytomegalovirus exposure and HLA in healthy donors. The PCR made use of 60 Vbeta and 13 Jbeta primers. Sequenced by immunoSEQ multiplex PCR; TCRdb stores in-frame clones only, minus some. This table holds some 80,000 clones, under 80% found once. The specimen was PBMCs. Every receptor here comes from a human donor in good health.

The chain joins TRBV9 to TRBJ2-1; D gene uncertain. The germline CDR1 and CDR2 sequences are SGDLS and YYNGEE. The CDR3 covers 15 residues. V was cut by 4 bases and J by 0 bases, with 11 bases left in between. The CDR3 sequence: CASSPILSSYNEQFF. The DNA of the CDR3 is TGTGCCAGCAGCCCCATATTGAGCTCCTACAATGAGCAGTTCTTC.

CDR3 in DNA: TGTGCCAGCAGCGCAACAGGGGACCTATACAATGAGCAGTTCTTC. Its translation: CASSATGDLYNEQFF. The chain is built from TRBV9 and TRBJ2-1, with 7 positions matching TRBD1. J lost 4 bases, V lost 3 bases, and 7 bases had no gene match. Germline CDR1 reads SGDLS; CDR2 reads YYNGEE. The CDR3 covers 15 residues. Supplemented by reference TRBV9 and TRBJ2-1, the full variable domain reads DSGVTQTPKHLITATGQRVTLRCSPRSGDLSVYWYQQSLDQGLQFLIQYYNGEERAKGNILERFSAQQFPDLHSELNLSSLELGDSALYFCASSATGDLYNEQFFGPGTRLTVL.

The chain employs TRBV27 and TRBJ2-2; 8 nucleotides match TRBD2. The CDR3 contains 16 residues. Germline V gives CDR1 MNHEY, CDR2 SMNVEV (reference sequence). With V trimmed by 5 bases and J by 3 bases, 8 bases remained unmatched. This CDR3 reads CASSVTSGAYTGELFF. The CDR3 nucleotides are TGTGCCAGCAGTGTCACTAGCGGAGCGTACACCGGGGAGCTGTTTTTT.

There are a few counts of this clone. A read error may account for a junction end that differs from germline. The chain couples TRBV2 to TRBJ1-2; D uncertain. CDR1 and CDR2 from the germline V gene are SNHLY and FYNNEI. This CDR3 is built from 13 residues. For the CDR3, the DNA is TGTGCCAGCAGTGCTGATGGAGGTGGTGGCTACCCCTTC. Protein: CASSADGGGGYPF.

V usage is TRBV6-5 and J usage is TRBJ2-3; D gene ambiguous. The V end was cut by 2 bases, the J end by 2 bases, with 5 bases between. The CDR3 totals 13 residues. CDR1 and CDR2 (germline): MNHEY, SVGAGI. Here the CDR3 reads CASSYPNTDTQYF. The CDR3 region has the DNA TGTGCCAGCAGTTACCCAAACACAGATACGCAGTATTTT.

In regard to this clone: The germline gene is not matched at one end of the junction; a read error may be the cause. The V gene is TRBV5-8, the J gene TRBJ1-2; D ambiguous. Germline V gene data show CDR1 as SGHTS and CDR2 as YDEGEE. The CDR3 runs 15 residues. This CDR3 reads CASSLYGPPSYGYPF. DNA of the CDR3: TGTGCCAGCAGCTTGTATGGGCCCCCTAGCTATGGCTACCCCTTC.

This chain connects TRBV30 to TRBJ1-1; D may be TRBD1 (5 bases). The CDR3 is 15 amino acids. From germline, CDR1 is GTSNPN and CDR2 SVGIG (reference sequence). V shed 3 bases and J shed 0 bases, with 14 bases lying between them. CDR3 DNA sequence: TGTGCCTGGAGGGGGAGGGGCGGAATGAACACTGAAGCTTTCTTT. Its protein is CAWRGRGGMNTEAFF.

This clone was seen only a few times. The genes are TRBV7-9 and TRBJ1-3; no firm D call. The CDR3 loop spans 15 amino acids. The germline CDR1 and CDR2 sequences are SEHNR and FQNEAQ (reference sequence). The V end was cut by 3 bases, the J end by 4 bases, with 13 bases between. The CDR3 spells CASSFRAGSGNTIYF. The CDR3 DNA is TGTGCCAGCAGCTTTCGCGCGGGTTCCGGAAACACCATATATTTT.